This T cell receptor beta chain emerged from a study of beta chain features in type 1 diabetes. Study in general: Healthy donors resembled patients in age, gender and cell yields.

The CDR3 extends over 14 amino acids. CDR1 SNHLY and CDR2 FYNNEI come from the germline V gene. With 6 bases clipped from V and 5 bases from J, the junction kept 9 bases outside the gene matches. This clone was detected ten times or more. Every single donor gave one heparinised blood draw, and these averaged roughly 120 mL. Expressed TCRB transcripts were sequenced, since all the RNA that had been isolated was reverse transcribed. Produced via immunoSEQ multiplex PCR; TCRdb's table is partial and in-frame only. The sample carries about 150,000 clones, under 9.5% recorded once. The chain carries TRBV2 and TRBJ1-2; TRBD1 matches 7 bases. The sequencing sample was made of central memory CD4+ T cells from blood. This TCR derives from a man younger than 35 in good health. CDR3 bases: TGTGCCAGCAGGGATACAGGGGCGGCGTATGGCTACACCTTC. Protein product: CASRDTGAAYGYTF.